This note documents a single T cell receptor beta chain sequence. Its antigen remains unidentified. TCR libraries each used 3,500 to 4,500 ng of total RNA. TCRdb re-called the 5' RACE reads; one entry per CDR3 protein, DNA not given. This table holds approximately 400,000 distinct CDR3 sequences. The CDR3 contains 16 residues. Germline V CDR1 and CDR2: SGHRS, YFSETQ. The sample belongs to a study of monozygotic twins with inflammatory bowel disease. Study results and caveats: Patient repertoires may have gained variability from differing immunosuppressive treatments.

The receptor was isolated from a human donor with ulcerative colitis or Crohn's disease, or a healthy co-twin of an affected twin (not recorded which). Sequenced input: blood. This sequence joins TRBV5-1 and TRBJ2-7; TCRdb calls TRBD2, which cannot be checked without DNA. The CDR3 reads CASSSTGVAGAKKQYF. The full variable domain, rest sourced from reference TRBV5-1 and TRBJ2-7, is KAGVTQTPRYLIKTRGQQVTLSCSPISGHRSVSWYQQTPGQGLQFLFEYFSETQRNKGNFPGRFSGRQFSNSRSEMNVSTLELGDSALYLCASSSTGVAGAKKQYFGPGTRLTVT.